These 11 T cell receptor beta chains originate from one sample sequenced in a study of cytomegalovirus exposure and HLA in healthy donors. Primers: 60 Vbeta forward and 13 Jbeta reverse. TCRdb's copy holds only in-frame clones and misses some; the assay was immunoSEQ multiplex PCR. The sample lists 150,000 to 200,000 clones, around 63% occurring once. Sequenced input: PBMCs. Every receptor here comes from a woman under 30 in good health and CMV-seropositive.

The chain recombines TRBV5-4 with TRBJ1-3; D is unresolved. This CDR3 spans 14 amino acids. Trimming pared 0 bases from V and 6 bases from J, leaving 10 bases between. Germline loops: CDR1 SGHNT, CDR2 YYREEE (reference sequence). The CDR3 protein is CASSLELGANTIYF. As DNA, the CDR3 is TGTGCCAGCAGCTTGGAGCTGGGCGCAAACACCATATATTTT.

DNA of the CDR3: TGTGCCAGCAGCCCTAGTGCGGAGCAGTACTTC. This translates into CASSPSAEQYF. This chain connects TRBV7-9 to TRBJ2-7; D is uncertain. Trimming removed 5 bases from V and 7 bases from J, with 9 bases in between. CDR1 and CDR2 (germline): SEHNR, FQNEAQ (reference sequence). The CDR3 consists of 11 residues. The entire variable domain, with the rest obtained from reference TRBV7-9 and TRBJ2-7, is as follows: DTGVSQNPRHKITKRGQNVTFRCDPISEHNRLYWYRQTLGQGPEFLTYFQNEAQLEKSRLLSDRFSAERPKGSFSTLEIQRTEQGDSAMYLCASSPSAEQYFGPGTRLTVT.

The V call is TRBV19, the J call TRBJ2-2, with D tentatively TRBD2 (6 bases). V lost 1 base and J 2 bases, leaving 8 bases between the germline ends. The CDR3 runs 15 residues. CDR1 and CDR2 (germline): LNHDA, SQIVND (reference sequence). The CDR3 DNA is TGTGCCAGTAGTATAGGGGGGGTCAACACCGGGGAGCTGTTTTTT. This gives the protein CASSIGGVNTGELFF.

In its sample, this clone was seen a few times. The V call is TRBV13, the J call TRBJ1-1; 7 nucleotides align to TRBD1. CDR3 length: 12 residues. Germline trimming cut 5 bases from V and 9 bases from J; bases unmatched to any gene: 6. Germline V gene data show CDR1 as PRHDT and CDR2 as FYEKMQ (reference sequence). The CDR3 bases are TGTGCCAGCAGCCAATCAGGGGGGCAAGCTTTCTTT. This translates into CASSQSGGQAFF.

The chain is built from TRBV5-6 and TRBJ2-7, with 11 bases identical to TRBD2. The trim removed 0 bases at V and 2 bases at J, leaving 4 bases unmatched. The germline V gene has CDR1 SGHDT and CDR2 YYEEEE. CDR3 length equals 16 residues. The chain's CDR3 is CASSLASGGTTYEQYF. In DNA form, the CDR3 reads TGTGCCAGCAGCTTGGCTAGCGGGGGGACCACCTACGAGCAGTACTTC.

This sequence joins TRBV10-3 and TRBJ1-4; 7 bases are shared with TRBD1. Trimming at V came to 10 bases and at J to 3 bases, leaving 11 bases not matched to a gene. The CDR3 contains 15 residues. CDR1 ENHRY and CDR2 SYGVKD come from the germline V gene. The CDR3 nucleotides are TGTGCCACCAATACAGGGGCGCGACCTAATGAAAAACTGTTTTTT. Its protein product is CATNTGARPNEKLFF.

The chain links TRBV2 to TRBJ2-7; tentatively, D is TRBD2 (6 bases). Germline-derived CDR1 and CDR2 are SNHLY and FYNNEI. The CDR3 is 12 residues long. V was pared by 8 bases and J by 0 bases, with 8 bases between. This chain's CDR3 is CASLAPSYEQYF. The CDR3 DNA reads as TGTGCCAGCCTAGCGCCCTCCTACGAGCAGTACTTC.

This rearrangement joins TRBV7-6 to TRBJ2-7; TRBD2 is a possible D gene (5 bases). This CDR3 region has 12 residues. The V and J ends lost 5 bases and 3 bases respectively, with 8 bases between them. CDR1 and CDR2 from the germline V gene are SGHVS and FNYEAQ. The CDR3 nucleotides are TGTGCCAGCAGCAACCGGGACTACGAGCAGTACTTC. Its translation: CASSNRDYEQYF.

This sequence joins TRBV19 and TRBJ1-5; TRBD1 matches at 9 bases. CDR1 is LNHDA and CDR2 is SQIVND in the germline V gene (reference sequence). The V segment lost 5 bases and the J segment 0 bases; nucleotides outside the gene matches: 14. The CDR3 sequence is 19 residues long. Written as DNA, the CDR3 is TGTGCCAGTAGTCTTATACCGGGACAGGGAACTTATAGCAATCAGCCCCAGCATTTT. It translates to CASSLIPGQGTYSNQPQHF.

The V call is TRBV10-1, the J call TRBJ2-5; D is ambiguous. The J call is in doubt because the DNA end fits TRBJ2-7 better. This CDR3 is built from 11 residues. Per germline, CDR1 WNHNN and CDR2 SYGVQD (reference sequence). The DNA of the CDR3 is TGCGCCAGCAGTGAGTCCAACGAGCAGTACTTC. Protein sequence: CASSESNEQYF.

The rearrangement joins TRBV5-1 to TRBJ1-4; a possible D gene is TRBD1 (6 bases). Trimming cost V 0 bases and J 6 bases, with 15 bases left between them. From germline, CDR1 is SGHRS and CDR2 YFSETQ. This CDR3 contains 16 residues. The DNA of the CDR3 is TGCGCCAGCAGCTTGGGCCCCGGGGGGCAGTATGAAAAACTGTTTTTT. Translation gives CASSLGPGGQYEKLFF.